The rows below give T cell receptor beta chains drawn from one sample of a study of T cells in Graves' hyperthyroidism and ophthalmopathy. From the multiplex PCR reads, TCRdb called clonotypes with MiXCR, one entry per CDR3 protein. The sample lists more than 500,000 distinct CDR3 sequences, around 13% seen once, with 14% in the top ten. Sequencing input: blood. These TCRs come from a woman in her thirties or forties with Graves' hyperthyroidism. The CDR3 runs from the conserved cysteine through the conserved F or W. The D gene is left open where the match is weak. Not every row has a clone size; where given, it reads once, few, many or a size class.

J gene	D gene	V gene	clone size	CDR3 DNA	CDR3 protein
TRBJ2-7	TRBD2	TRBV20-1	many	TGCAGTGCTCCCCGGACTAGCTCCTACGAGCAGTACTTC	CSAPRTSSYEQYF
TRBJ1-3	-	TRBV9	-	TGTGCCAGCAGCGTACCAGGGAGCGGAAACACCATATATTTT	CASSVPGSGNTIYF
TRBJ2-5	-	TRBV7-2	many	TGTGCCAGCAGCTTAGGACCTGTTGCTCGGGCCTCCTACTTC	CASSLGPVARASYF
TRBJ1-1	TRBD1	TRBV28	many	TGTGCCAGCAGTTTATTGGACAGGGATAACACTGAAGCTTTCTTT	CASSLLDRDNTEAFF
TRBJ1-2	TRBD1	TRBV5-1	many	TGCGCCAGCAGCCCAGACCGGGACAGGGGAGACGGCTACACCTTC	CASSPDRDRGDGYTF
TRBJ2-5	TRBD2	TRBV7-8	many	TGTGCCAGCAGCCCCGGGACTAGCGGGAGGAGGTTACGTGAGACCCAGTACTTC	CASSPGTSGRRLRETQYF
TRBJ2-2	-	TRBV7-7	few	TGTGCTAGCAGCTACGACGAGAACACCGGGGAGCTGTTTTTT	CASSYDENTGELFF
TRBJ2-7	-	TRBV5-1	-	TGCGCCAGCAGCCGGGCGGAGGCGGACGAGCAGTACTTC	CASSRAEADEQYF
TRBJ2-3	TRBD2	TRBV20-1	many	TGCAGTGCTAGCCGAGCGGGAGGCTTCACAGATACGCAGTATTTT	CSASRAGGFTDTQYF
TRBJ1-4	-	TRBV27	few	TGTGCCAGCAGTTCCGCAGGGATGTTAGCTAATGAAAAACTGTTTTTT	CASSSAGMLANEKLFF
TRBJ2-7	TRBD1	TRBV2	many	TGTGCCACTCGACAGGGAACCTCCTACGAGCAGTACTTC	CATRQGTSYEQYF
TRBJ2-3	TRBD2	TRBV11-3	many	TGTGCCAGCAGCTCGGGTAGCGGGAGTGGAGGAGATACGCAGTATTTT	CASSSGSGSGGDTQYF
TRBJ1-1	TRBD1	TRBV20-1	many	TGCAGTGCTAGCAGCCGGGACAGGGGTACCACTGAAGCTTTCTTT	CSASSRDRGTTEAFF
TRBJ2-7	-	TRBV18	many	TGTGCCAGCTCACCACCGGGACTGTACGAGCAGTACTTC	CASSPPGLYEQYF
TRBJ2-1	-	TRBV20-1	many	TGCAGTGCACCCAGAGGGCAGGGAATGTACAATGAGCAGTTCTTC	CSAPRGQGMYNEQFF
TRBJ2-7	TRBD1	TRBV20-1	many	TGCAGTGCTAGAGATGCGACAGGGCTCAACGAGCAGTACTTC	CSARDATGLNEQYF
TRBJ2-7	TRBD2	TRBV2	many	TGTGCCAGCAGTGAGGCAGCGGGGACCTACGAGCAGTACTTC	CASSEAAGTYEQYF
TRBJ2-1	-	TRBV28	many	TGTGCCAGCAGTCAACGCCAGGGTATCAATGAGCAGTTCTTC	CASSQRQGINEQFF
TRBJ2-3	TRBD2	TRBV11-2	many	TGTGCCAGCAGCTTAGGGACTAGTAGCACAGATACGCAGTATTTT	CASSLGTSSTDTQYF
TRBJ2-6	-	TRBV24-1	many	TGTGCCACCAGTGATTCCTCCCGGTCTGGGGCCAACGTCCTGACTTTC	CATSDSSRSGANVLTF
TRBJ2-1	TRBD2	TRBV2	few	TGTGCCAGCAGTGTTAGTGGGGAGCTAGCGGGAGGCAACACCGACAATGAGCAGTTCTTC	CASSVSGELAGGNTDNEQFF
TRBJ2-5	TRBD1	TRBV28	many	TGTGCCAGCAGTTTACCCCTGACAGGGCACCAAGAGACCCAGTACTTC	CASSLPLTGHQETQYF
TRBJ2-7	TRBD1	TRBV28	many	TGTGCCAGCAACACACCCGGGACAGGGTCTGTCGAGCAGTACTTC	CASNTPGTGSVEQYF
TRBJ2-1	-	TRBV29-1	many	TGCAGCGTAGCAAACAGGGGAGGAGGGGGTGAGCAGTTCTTC	CSVANRGGGGEQFF
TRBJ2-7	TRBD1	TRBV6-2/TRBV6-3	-	TGTGCCAGCAGTTACACAGGGGGACCCCACGAGCAGTACTTC	CASSYTGGPHEQYF
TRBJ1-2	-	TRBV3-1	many	TGTGCCAGCAGCCAGGGCGCAATTCTGTATGGCTACACCTTC	CASSQGAILYGYTF
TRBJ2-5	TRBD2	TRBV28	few	TGTGCCAGCAAACAACTGGGGTCTAGCGGGAGCAGACAGTACTTC	CASKQLGSSGSRQYF
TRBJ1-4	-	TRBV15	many	TGTGCCACCAGCAGAGCCAGACTCCCTCATATTGAAAAACTGTTTTTT	CATSRARLPHIEKLFF
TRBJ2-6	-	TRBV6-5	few	TGTGCCAGCAGTTACGATCCGTATGCTGGGGCCAACGTCCTGACTTTC	CASSYDPYAGANVLTF
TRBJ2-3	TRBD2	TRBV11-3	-	TGTGCCAGCAGCCCCCTCCGCCCCCTAGCGGGAGTTCGTGATACGCAGTATTTT	CASSPLRPLAGVRDTQYF
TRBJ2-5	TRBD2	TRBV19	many	TGTGCCAGTAGTAGCCGGACTAGCGGGAAGGCGGAGACCCAGTACTTC	CASSSRTSGKAETQYF
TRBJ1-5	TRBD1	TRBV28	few	TGTGCCACCCTAGACAGGGGAGTATATGGCAATCAGCCCCAGCATTTT	CATLDRGVYGNQPQHF
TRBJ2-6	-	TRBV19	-	TGTGCCAGTAGTATAAAGGGTGAAAGCTCTGGGGCCAACGTCCTGACTTTC	CASSIKGESSGANVLTF
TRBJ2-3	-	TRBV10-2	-	TGCGCCAGCAGTGATGGGCTCCATACGCAGTATTTT	CASSDGLHTQYF
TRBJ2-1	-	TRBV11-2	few	TGTGCCAGCAGCTTAGCGAGCACAGTTGGAAGTGACAATGAGCAGTTCTTC	CASSLASTVGSDNEQFF
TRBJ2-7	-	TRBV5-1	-	TGCGCCAGCAGCCCCGGGGAGCGGCCTGGCCCCCACGAGCAGTACTTC	CASSPGERPGPHEQYF
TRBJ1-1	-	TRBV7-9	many	TGTGCCACTCAGACACAAGGGAGAACTGAAGCTTTCTTT	CATQTQGRTEAFF
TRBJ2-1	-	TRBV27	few	TGTGCCAGCAGTTTAAGGCTAGCGAGTGAGCAGTTCTTC	CASSLRLASEQFF
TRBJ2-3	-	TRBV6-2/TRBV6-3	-	TGTGCCAGCATCCCCGCGGGTAGGGCAGATACGCAGTATTTT	CASIPAGRADTQYF
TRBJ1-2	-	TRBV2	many	TGTGCCAGCACAGGAAACATTAACTATGGCTACACCTTC	CASTGNINYGYTF
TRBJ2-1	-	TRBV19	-	TGTGCCAGTAGTATGCGAGGGAGTAACCCAAGGGGGAATGAGCAGTTCTTC	CASSMRGSNPRGNEQFF
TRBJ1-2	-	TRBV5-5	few	TGTGCCAGCAGCCAGACAGGCTGGGGCTACACCTTC	CASSQTGWGYTF
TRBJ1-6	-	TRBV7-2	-	TGTGCCAGCAGCTTAGAGGCAGGGTCGGGTTCACCCCTCCACTTT	CASSLEAGSGSPLHF
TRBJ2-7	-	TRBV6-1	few	TGTGCCAGCAGGAAACGTTACGAGCAGTACTTC	CASRKRYEQYF
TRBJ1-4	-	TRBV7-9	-	TGTGCCAGCAGCTCCCGCGTGGATTTTAATGAAAAACTGTTTTTT	CASSSRVDFNEKLFF
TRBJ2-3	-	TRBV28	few	TGTGCCAGCAGTCTCAACCGGGACTGGATGTATTTT	CASSLNRDWMYF
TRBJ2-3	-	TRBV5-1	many	TGCGCCAGCAGCCTCCAGGGACAACTCACAGATACGCAGTATTTT	CASSLQGQLTDTQYF
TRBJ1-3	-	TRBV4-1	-	TGCGCCAGCAGCCAAGACGAGGTAGGGGACGGAAACACCATATATTTT	CASSQDEVGDGNTIYF
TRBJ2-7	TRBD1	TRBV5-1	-	TGCGCCAGCAGCTTGGGTGGGACAGGGCCGAACGAGCAGTACTTC	CASSLGGTGPNEQYF
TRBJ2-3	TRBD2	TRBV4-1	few	TGCGCCAGCAGCCACGGGACTAGCGGGAGGTTTACAGATACGCAGTATTTT	CASSHGTSGRFTDTQYF
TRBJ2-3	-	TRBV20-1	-	TGCAGTGCTAGTTTTTACAGCACAGATACGCAGTATTTT	CSASFYSTDTQYF
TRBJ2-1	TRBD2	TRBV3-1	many	TGTGCCAGCAGCCAAGATATCGGCGGGAGGTCCTACAATGAGCAGTTCTTC	CASSQDIGGRSYNEQFF
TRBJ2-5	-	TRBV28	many	TGTGCCAGCAGTTTTCCGCAGATACAAGAGACCCAGTACTTC	CASSFPQIQETQYF
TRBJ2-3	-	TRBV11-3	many	TGTGCCAGCAGCCAGGGGGAGGGCGAAGCAGATACGCAGTATTTT	CASSQGEGEADTQYF
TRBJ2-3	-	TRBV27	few	TGTGCCAGCAGTTTTGTAGGGCCCGCAGATACGCAGTATTTT	CASSFVGPADTQYF